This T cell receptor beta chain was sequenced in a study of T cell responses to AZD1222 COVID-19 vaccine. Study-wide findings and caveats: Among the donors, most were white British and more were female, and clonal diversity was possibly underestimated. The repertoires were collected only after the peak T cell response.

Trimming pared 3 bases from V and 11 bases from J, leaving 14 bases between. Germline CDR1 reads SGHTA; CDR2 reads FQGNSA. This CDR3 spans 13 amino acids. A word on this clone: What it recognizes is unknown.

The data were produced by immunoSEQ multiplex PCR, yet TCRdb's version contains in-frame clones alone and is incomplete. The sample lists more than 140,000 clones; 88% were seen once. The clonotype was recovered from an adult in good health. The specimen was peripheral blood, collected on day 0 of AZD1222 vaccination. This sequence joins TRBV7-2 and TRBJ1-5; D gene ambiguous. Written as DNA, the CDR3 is TGTGCCAGCAGCTTGGGAGTCGACCGGTCCCAGCATTTT. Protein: CASSLGVDRSQHF.